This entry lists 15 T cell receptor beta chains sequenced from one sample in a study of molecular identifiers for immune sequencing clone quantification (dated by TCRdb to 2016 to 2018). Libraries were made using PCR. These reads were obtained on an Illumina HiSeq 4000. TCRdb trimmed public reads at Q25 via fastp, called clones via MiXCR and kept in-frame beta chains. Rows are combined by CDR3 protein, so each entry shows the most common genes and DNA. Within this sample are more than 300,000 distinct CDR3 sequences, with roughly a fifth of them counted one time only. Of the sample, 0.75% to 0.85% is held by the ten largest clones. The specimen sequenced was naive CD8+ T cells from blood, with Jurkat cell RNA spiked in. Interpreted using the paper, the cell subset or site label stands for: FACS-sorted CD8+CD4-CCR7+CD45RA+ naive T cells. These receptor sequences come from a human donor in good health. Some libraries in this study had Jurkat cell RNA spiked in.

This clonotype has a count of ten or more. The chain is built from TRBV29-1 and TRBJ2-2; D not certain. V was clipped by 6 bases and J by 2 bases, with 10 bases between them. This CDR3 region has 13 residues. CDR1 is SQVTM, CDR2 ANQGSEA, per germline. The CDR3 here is CSVETANTGELFF. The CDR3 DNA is TGCAGCGTGGAAACTGCCAACACCGGGGAGCTGTTTTTT.

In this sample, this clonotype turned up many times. The CDR3 DNA reads as TGCGCCAGCAGCTTTGTCGTAAACTCTGAAGCTTTCTTT. Its protein product is CASSFVVNSEAFF. The V and J genes are TRBV4-3 and TRBJ1-1, with D hard to call. The CDR3 length is 13 residues. Germline V gene lookup returns CDR1 LGHNA and CDR2 YSLEER. The germline V and J ends were trimmed by 5 bases and 6 bases, with 13 bases remaining between them.

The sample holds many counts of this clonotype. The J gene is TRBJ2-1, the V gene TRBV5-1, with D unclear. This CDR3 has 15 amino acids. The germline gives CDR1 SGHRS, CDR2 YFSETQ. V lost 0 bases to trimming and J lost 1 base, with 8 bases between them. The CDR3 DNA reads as TGCGCCAGCAGCTTGGCCCCGACTTCCTACAATGAGCAGTTCTTC. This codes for CASSLAPTSYNEQFF.

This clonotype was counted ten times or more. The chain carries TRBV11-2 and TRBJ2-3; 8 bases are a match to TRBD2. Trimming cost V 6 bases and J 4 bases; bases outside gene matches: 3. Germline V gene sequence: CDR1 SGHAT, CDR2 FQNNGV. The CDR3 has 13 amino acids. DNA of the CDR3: TGTGCCAGCAGACGGGAGGGCCCAGATACGCAGTATTTT. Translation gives CASRREGPDTQYF.

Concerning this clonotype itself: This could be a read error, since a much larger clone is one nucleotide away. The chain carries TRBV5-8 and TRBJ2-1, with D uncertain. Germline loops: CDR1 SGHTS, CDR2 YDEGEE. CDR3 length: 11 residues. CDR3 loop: CAGSPSLERIF. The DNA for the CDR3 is TGTGCCGGCAGCCCATCGCTCGAGCGCATTTTC.

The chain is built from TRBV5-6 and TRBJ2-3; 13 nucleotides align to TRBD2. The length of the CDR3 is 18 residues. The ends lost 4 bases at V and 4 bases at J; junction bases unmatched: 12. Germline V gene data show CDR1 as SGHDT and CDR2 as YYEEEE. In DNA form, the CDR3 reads TGTGCCAGCAGCCTTACCATAGGACTAGCGGGAGTCCCAGATACGCAGTATTTT. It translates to CASSLTIGLAGVPDTQYF.

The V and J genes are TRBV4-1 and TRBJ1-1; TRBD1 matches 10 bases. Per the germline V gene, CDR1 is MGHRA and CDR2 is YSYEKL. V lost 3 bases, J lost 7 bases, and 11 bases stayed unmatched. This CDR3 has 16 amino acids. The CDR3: CASSHRIRDRGDEAFF. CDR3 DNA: TGCGCCAGCAGCCATAGAATACGGGACAGGGGCGATGAAGCTTTCTTT.

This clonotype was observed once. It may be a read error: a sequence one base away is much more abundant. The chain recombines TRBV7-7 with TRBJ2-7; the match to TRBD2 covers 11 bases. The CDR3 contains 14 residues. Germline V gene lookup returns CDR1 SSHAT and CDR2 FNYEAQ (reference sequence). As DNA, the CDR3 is TGTGCCAGCAGCATACTAGCGGGGGCTGCCGAGCCGTACTTC. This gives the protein CASSILAGAAEPYF.

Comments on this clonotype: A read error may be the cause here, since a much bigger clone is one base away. The CDR3 protein is CASNIAPGDEQFF. The DNA for the CDR3 is TGTGCCAGTAATATAGCCCCAGGGGATGAGCAGTTCTTC. The chain links TRBV19 to TRBJ2-1, with D possibly TRBD1 on 6 matching bases. The CDR3 consists of 13 residues. The germline V gene has CDR1 LNHDA and CDR2 SQIVND (reference sequence).

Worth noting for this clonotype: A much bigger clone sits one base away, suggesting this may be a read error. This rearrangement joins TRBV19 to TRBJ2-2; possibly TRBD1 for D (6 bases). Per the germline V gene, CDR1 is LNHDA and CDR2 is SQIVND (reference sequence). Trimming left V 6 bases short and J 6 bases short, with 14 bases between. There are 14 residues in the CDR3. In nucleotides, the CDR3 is TGTGCCAGTAGGGTTAGACAGGCGGCCGGGGAGCTGTTTTTT. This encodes CASRVRQAAGELFF.

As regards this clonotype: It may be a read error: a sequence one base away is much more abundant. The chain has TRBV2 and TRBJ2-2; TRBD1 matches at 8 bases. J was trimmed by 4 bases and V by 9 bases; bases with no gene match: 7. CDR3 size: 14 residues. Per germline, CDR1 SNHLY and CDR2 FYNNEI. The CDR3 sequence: CARTGTGSTGELFF. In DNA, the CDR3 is TGTGCCAGAACCGGGACAGGAAGCACCGGGGAGCTGTTTTTT. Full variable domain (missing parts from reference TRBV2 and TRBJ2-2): EPEVTQTPSHQVTQMGQEVILRCVPISNHLYFYWYRQILGQKVEFLVSFYNNEISEKSEIFDDQFSVERPDGSNFTLKIRSTKLEDSAMYFCARTGTGSTGELFFGEGSRLTVL.

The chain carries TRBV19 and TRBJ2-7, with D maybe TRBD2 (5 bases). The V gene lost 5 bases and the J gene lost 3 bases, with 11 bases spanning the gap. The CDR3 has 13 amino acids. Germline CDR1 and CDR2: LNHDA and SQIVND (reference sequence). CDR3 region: CASSFGVYYEQYF. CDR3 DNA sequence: TGTGCCAGTAGTTTCGGGGTTTACTACGAGCAGTACTTC.

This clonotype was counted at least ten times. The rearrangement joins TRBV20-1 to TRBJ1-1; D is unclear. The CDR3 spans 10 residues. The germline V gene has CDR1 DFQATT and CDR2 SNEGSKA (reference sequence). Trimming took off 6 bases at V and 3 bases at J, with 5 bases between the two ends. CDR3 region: CSARHTEAFF. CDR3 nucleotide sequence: TGCAGTGCCCGGCACACTGAAGCTTTCTTT.

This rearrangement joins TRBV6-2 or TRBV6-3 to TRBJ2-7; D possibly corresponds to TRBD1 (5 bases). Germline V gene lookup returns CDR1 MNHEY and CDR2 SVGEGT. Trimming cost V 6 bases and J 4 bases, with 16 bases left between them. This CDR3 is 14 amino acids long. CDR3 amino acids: CASSPGGQGYEQYF. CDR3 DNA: TGTGCCAGCAGCCCCGGTGGCCAGGGATACGAGCAGTACTTC.

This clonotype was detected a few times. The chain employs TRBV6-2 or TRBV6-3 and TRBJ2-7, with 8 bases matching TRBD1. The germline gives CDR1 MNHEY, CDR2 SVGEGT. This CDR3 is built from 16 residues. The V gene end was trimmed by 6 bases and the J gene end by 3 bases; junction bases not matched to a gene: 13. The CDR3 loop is CASSNTGGGLIYEQYF. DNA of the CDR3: TGTGCCAGCAGCAACACAGGGGGTGGTCTAATCTACGAGCAGTACTTC.